This T cell receptor beta chain was recovered during a study of Ad26.COV2.S vaccination and SARS-CoV-2 variants. Described treatment: approximately 18 received Ad26.COV2.S at low or high dose, single or two shots; 5 received placebo; per-sample allocation not given. The samples date from day 63 after the first vaccine or placebo injection. TCRdb's table, derived via immunoSEQ multiplex PCR, lists solely in-frame clones and lacks some. The sample has 300,000 to 350,000 clones, about 85% seen once; the top ten hold approximately 5.9%. The origin of this receptor is a person aged 18-60 years who received the Ad26.COV2.S COVID-19 vaccine or a placebo. The material sequenced was peripheral blood, taken in a trial of Ad26.COV2.S vaccine versus placebo.

CDR3 coding DNA: TGTGCCAGCAGTACCCTCAACCCTGGGACAGGGGTTAACGAGCAGTACTTC. It specifies CASSTLNPGTGVNEQYF. This chain uses TRBV27 with TRBJ2-7; 10 nucleotides agree with TRBD1. From germline, CDR1 is MNHEY and CDR2 SMNVEV (reference sequence). The CDR3 length is 17 residues. Losses at the gene ends were 5 bases for V and 5 bases for J; bases not matched to a gene: 15.